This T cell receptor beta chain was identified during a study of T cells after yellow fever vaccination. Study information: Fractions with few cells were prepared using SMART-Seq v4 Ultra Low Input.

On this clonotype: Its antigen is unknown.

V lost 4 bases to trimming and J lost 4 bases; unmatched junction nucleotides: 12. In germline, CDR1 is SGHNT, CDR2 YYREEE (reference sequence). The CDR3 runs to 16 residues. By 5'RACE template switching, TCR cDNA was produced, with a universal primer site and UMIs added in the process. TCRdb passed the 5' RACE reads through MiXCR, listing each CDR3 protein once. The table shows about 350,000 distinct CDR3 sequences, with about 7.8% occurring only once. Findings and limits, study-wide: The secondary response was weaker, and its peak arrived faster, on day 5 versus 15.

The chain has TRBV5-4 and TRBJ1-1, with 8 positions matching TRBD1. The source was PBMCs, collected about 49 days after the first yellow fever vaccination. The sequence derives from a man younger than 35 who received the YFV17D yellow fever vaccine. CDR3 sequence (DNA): TGTGCCAGCAGCCCCGAGCTACAGGGGGTTCGCACTGAAGCTTTCTTT. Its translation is CASSPELQGVRTEAFF.